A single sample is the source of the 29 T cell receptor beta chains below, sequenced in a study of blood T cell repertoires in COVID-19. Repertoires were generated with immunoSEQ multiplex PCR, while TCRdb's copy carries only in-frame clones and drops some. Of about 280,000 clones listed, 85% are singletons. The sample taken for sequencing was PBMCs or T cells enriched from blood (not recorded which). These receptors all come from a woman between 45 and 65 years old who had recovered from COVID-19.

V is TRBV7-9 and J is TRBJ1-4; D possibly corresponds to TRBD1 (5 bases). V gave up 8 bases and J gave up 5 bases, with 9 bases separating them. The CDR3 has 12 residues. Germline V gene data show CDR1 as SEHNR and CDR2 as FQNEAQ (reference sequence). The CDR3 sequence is CASGDRNEKLFF. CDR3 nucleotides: TGTGCCAGCGGTGACAGAAATGAAAAACTGTTTTTT.

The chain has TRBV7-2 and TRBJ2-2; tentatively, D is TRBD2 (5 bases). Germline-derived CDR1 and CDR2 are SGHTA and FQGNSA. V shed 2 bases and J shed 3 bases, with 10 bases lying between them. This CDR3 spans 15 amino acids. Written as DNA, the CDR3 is TGTGCCAGCAGCTTACGGGGAGTGGACACCGGGGAGCTGTTTTTT. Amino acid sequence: CASSLRGVDTGELFF.

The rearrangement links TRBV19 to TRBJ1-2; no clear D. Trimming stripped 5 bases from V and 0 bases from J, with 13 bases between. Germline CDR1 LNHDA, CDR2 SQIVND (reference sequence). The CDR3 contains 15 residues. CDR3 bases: TGTGCCAGTAGTCCACGGACTGAAGCTAACTATGGCTACACCTTC. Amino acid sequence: CASSPRTEANYGYTF.

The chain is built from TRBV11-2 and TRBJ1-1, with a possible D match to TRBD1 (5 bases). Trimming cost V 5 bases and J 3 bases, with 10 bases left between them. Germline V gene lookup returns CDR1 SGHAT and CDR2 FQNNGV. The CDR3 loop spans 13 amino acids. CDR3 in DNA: TGTGCCAGCAGCGCCCAGACAGACACTGAAGCTTTCTTT. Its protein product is CASSAQTDTEAFF. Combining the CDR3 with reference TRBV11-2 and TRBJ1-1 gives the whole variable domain EAGVAQSPRYKIIEKRQSVAFWCNPISGHATLYWYQQILGQGPKLLIQFQNNGVVDDSQLPKDRFSAERLKGVDSTLKIQPAKLEDSAVYLCASSAQTDTEAFFGQGTRLTVV.

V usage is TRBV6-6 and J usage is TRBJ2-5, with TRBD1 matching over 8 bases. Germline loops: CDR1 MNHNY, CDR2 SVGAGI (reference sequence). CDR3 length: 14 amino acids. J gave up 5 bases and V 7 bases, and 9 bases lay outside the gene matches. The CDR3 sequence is CASTGQGWKETQYF. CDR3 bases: TGTGCCAGCACCGGACAGGGATGGAAGGAGACCCAGTACTTC.

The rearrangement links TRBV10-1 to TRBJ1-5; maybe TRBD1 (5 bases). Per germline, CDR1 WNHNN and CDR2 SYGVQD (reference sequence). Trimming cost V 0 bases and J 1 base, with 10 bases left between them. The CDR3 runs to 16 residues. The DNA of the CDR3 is TGCGCCAGCAGTGAGTCATCGGGGGTGAGCAATCAGCCCCAGCATTTT. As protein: CASSESSGVSNQPQHF.

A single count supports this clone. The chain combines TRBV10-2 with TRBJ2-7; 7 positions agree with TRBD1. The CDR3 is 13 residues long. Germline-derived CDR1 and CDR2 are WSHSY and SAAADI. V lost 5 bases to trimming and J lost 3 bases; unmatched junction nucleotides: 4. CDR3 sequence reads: CASSPGGIYEQYF. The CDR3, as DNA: TGCGCCAGCAGTCCAGGGGGAATCTACGAGCAGTACTTC.

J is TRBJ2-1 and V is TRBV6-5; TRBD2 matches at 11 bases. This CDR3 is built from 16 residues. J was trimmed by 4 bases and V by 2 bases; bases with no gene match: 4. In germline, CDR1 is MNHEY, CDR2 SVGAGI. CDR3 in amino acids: CASSYRGLAAYNEQFF. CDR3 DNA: TGTGCCAGCAGTTACAGGGGACTAGCGGCATACAATGAGCAGTTCTTC.

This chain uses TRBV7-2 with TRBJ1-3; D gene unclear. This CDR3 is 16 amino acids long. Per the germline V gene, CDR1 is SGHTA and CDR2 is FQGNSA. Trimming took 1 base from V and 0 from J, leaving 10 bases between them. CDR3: CASSLGSQTSGNTIYF. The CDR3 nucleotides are TGTGCCAGCAGCTTAGGGTCACAAACCTCTGGAAACACCATATATTTT.

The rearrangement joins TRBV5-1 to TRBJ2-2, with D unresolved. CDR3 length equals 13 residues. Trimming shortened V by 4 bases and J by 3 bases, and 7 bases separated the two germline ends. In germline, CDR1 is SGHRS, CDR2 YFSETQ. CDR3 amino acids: CASSPLYTGELFF. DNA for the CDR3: TGCGCCAGCAGCCCCTTATACACCGGGGAGCTGTTTTTT.

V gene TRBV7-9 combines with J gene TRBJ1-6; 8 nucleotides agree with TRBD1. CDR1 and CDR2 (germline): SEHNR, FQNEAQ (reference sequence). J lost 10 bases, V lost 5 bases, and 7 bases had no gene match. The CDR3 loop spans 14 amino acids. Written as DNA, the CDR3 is TGTGCCAGCAGCCTCGGGACAGGTGGCTCACCCCTCCACTTT. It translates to CASSLGTGGSPLHF.

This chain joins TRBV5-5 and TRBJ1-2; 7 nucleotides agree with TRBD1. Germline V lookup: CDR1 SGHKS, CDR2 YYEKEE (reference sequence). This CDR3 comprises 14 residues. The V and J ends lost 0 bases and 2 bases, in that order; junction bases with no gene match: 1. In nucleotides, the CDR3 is TGTGCCAGCAGCTTGGACAGGGGAAACTATGGCTACACCTTC. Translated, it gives CASSLDRGNYGYTF.

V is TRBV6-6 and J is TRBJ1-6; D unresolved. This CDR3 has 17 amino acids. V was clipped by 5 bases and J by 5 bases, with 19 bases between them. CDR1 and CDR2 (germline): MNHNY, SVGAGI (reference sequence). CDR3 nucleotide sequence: TGTGCCAGCAGTCGCGCGTGGGCGTCCCGAAATAATTCACCCCTCCACTTT. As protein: CASSRAWASRNNSPLHF.

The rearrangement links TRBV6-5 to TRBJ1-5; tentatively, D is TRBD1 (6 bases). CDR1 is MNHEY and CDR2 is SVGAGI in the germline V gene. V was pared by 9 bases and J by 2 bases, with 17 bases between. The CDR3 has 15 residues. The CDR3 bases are TGTGCCAGTTACAGGGAGGGGTTTCGCAATCAGCCCCAGCATTTT. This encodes CASYREGFRNQPQHF.

CDR3 sequence: CAWSRYRKSSGNTIYF. The CDR3 bases are TGTGCCTGGAGTCGCTACAGGAAGAGCTCTGGAAACACCATATATTTT. This chain joins TRBV30 and TRBJ1-3; D might be TRBD1 (5 bases). There are 16 residues in the CDR3. The germline V gene encodes CDR1 GTSNPN and CDR2 SVGIG (reference sequence). V was clipped by 2 bases and J by 0 bases, with 14 bases between them.

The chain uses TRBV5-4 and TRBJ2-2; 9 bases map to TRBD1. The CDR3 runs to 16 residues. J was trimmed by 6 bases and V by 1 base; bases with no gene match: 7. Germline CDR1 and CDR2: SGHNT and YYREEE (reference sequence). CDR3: CASSLLTGGGPGELFF. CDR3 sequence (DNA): TGTGCCAGCAGCTTGTTAACAGGGGGCGGGCCCGGGGAGCTGTTTTTT.

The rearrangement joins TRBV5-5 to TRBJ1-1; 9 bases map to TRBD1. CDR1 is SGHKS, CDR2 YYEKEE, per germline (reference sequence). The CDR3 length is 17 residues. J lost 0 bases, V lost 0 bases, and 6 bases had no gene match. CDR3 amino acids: CASSLAVRTGVNTEAFF. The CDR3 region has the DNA TGTGCCAGCAGCTTGGCCGTTAGGACAGGGGTGAACACTGAAGCTTTCTTT. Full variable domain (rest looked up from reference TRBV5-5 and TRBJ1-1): DAGVTQSPTHLIKTRGQQVTLRCSPISGHKSVSWYQQVLGQGPQFIFQYYEKEERGRGNFPDRFSARQFPNYSSELNVNALLLGDSALYLCASSLAVRTGVNTEAFFGQGTRLTVV.

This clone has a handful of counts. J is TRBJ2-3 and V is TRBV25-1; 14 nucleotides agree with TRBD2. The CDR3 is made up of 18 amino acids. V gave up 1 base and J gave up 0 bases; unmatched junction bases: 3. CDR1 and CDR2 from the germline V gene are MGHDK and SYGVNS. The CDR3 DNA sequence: TGTGCCAGCAGTGAATCCGGACTAGCGGGGGGTAGCACAGATACGCAGTATTTT. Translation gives CASSESGLAGGSTDTQYF.

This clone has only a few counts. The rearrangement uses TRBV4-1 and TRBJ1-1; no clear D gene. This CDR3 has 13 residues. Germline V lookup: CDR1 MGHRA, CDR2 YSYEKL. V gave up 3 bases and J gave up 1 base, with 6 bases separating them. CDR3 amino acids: CASSHPRNTEAFF. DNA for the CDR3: TGCGCCAGCAGCCATCCCCGGAACACTGAAGCTTTCTTT.

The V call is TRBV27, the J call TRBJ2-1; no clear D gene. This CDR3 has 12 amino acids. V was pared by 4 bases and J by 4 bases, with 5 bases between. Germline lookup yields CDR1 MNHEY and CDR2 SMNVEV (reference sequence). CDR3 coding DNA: TGTGCCAGCAGTTCCCAATACAATGAGCAGTTCTTC. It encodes CASSSQYNEQFF.

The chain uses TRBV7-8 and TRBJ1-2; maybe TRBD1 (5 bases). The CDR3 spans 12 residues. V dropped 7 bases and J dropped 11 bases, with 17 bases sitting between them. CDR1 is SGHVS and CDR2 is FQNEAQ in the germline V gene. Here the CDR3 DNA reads TGTGCCAGCACAGGGTCCGGGGGGTTTTACACCTTC. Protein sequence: CASTGSGGFYTF.

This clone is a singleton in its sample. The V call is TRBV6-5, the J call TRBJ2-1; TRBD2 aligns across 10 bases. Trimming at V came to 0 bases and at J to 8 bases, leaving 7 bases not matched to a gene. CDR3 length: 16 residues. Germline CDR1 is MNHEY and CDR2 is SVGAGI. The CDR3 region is CASSYSPAGGGDEQFF. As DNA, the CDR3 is TGTGCCAGCAGTTACTCCCCAGCGGGAGGGGGCGATGAGCAGTTCTTC.

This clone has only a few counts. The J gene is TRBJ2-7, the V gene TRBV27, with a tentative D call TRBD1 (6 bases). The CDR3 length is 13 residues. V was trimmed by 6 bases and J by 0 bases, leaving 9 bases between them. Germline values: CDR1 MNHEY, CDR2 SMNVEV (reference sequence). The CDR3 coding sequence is TGTGCCAGCAGGGGACATCACTCCTACGAGCAGTACTTC. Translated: CASRGHHSYEQYF.

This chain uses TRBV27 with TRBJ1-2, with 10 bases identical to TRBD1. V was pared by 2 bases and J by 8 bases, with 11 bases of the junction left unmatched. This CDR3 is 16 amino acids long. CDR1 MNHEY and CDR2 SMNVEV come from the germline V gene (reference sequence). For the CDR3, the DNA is TGTGCCAGCAGTTTACTGGCGGGACAGGGGTTAGGGGGCTACACCTTC. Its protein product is CASSLLAGQGLGGYTF.

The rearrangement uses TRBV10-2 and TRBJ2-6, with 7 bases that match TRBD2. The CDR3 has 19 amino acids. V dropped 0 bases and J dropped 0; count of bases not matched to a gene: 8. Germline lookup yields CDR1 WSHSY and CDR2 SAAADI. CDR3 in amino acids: CASSESIGRGVSGANVLTF. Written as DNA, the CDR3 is TGCGCCAGCAGTGAGTCAATTGGACGGGGGGTCTCTGGGGCCAACGTCCTGACTTTC.

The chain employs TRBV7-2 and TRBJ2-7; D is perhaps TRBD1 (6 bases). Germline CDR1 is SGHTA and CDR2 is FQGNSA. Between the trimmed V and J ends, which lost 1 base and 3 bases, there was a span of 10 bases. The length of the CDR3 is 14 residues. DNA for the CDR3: TGTGCCAGCAGCTTAGGATCAGGGGACTACGAGCAGTACTTC. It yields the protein CASSLGSGDYEQYF.

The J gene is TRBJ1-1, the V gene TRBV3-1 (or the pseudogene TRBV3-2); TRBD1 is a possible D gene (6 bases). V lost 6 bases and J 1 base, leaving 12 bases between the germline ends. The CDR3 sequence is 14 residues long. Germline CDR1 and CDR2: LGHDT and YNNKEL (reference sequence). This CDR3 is CASRPRGTNTEAFF. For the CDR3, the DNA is TGTGCCAGCAGGCCCAGGGGCACGAACACTGAAGCTTTCTTT.

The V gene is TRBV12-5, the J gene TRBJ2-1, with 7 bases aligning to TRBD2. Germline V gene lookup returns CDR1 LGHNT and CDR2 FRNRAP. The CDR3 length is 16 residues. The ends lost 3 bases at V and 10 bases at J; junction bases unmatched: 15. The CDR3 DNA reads TGTGCTAGTGGTTTAATCTTCGGGGGAGGGCCCAGGGAGCAGTTCTTC. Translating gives CASGLIFGGGPREQFF.

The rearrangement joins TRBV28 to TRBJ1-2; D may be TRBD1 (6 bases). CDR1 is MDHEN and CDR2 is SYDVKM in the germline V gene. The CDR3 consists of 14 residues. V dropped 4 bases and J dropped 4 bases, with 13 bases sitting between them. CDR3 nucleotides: TGTGCCAGCAGTTCGACAGGAAGGGGCTATGGCTACACCTTC. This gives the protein CASSSTGRGYGYTF.